Listed below are T cell receptor beta chains from one sample, sequenced in a study of blood T cell repertoires in COVID-19. The data were produced by immunoSEQ multiplex PCR, yet TCRdb's version contains in-frame clones alone and is incomplete. The sample records approximately 150,000 clones, roughly nine tenths being singletons. Material: peripheral blood. The receptors come from a human donor in a cohort sampled during active COVID-19. Each CDR3 is given with its conserved first and last residue. The D gene is left open where the match is weak. A row's size may be missing; if present it is once, few, many or a size class.

j_call v_call d_call clone_size cdr3_nt cdr3_aa
TRBJ2-5 TRBV3-1/TRBV3-2 TRBD1 NA TGTGCCAGCAGCCAAGGTCAACTACAGGGGGCCTTGTATGGGGAGACCCAGTACTTC CASSQGQLQGALYGETQYF
TRBJ2-3 TRBV9 NA NA TGTGCCAGCAGCGTACAACGAGGCGGGGTGAGAGATACGCAGTATTTT CASSVQRGGVRDTQYF
TRBJ2-3 TRBV5-6 NA NA TGTGCCAGCGCGGGGCTTAAGTGGAATAGCACAGATACGCAGTATTTT CASAGLKWNSTDTQYF
TRBJ2-7 TRBV3-1/TRBV3-2 NA NA TGTGCCAGCAGCCAAGGGAGTTGGGCCTACGAGCAGTACTTC CASSQGSWAYEQYF
TRBJ2-3 TRBV5-4 TRBD2 NA TGTGCCAGCAGCGGCTCTGACGGGGGGGCGTCAGATACGCAGTATTTT CASSGSDGGASDTQYF
TRBJ2-2 TRBV7-3 NA NA TGTGCCAGCAGCGCCGCAGGAAACACCGGGGAGCTGTTTTTT CASSAAGNTGELFF
TRBJ2-1 TRBV20-1 NA NA TGCAGTGCTAGTTCCGGGAAGAGCTCCTACAATGAGCAGTTCTTC CSASSGKSSYNEQFF
TRBJ2-2 TRBV4-2 TRBD2 NA TGTGCCAGCAGCCAAGTATCTCCTAGCGGGGGGCGAACCGGGGAGCTGTTTTTT CASSQVSPSGGRTGELFF
TRBJ1-5 TRBV19 TRBD1 NA TGTGCCAGTACCGGGGACAGGGGCGATCAGCCCCAGCATTTT CASTGDRGDQPQHF
TRBJ2-3 TRBV5-4 NA NA TGTGCCAGCAGCTTGGGTGGCGGGGGCCTCACAGATACGCAGTATTTT CASSLGGGGLTDTQYF
TRBJ1-5 TRBV6-2/TRBV6-3 NA few TGTGCCAGCAGTTACTCCTTGAGTCAGCCCCAGCATTTT CASSYSLSQPQHF